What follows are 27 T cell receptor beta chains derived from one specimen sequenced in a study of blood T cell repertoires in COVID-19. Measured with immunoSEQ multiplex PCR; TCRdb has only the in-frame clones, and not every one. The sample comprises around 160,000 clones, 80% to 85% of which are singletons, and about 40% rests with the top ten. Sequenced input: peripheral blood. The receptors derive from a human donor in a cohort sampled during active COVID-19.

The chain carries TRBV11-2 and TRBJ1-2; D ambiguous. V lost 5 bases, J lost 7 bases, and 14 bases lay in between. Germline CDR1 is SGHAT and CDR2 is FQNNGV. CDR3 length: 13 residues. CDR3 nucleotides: TGTGCCAGCAGCCCCGGGGTCCGCGGTGGCTACACCTTC. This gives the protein CASSPGVRGGYTF. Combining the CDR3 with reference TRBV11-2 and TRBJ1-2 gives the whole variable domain EAGVAQSPRYKIIEKRQSVAFWCNPISGHATLYWYQQILGQGPKLLIQFQNNGVVDDSQLPKDRFSAERLKGVDSTLKIQPAKLEDSAVYLCASSPGVRGGYTFGSGTRLTVV.

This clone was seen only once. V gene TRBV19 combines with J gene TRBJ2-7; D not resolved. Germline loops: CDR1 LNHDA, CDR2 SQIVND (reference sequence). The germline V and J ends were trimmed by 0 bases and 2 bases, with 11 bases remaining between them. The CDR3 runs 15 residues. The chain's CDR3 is CASSIDKAETYEQYF. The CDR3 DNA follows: TGTGCCAGTAGTATAGATAAGGCGGAGACCTACGAGCAGTACTTC. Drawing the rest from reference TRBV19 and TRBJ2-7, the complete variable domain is DGGITQSPKYLFRKEGQNVTLSCEQNLNHDAMYWYRQDPGQGLRLIYYSQIVNDFQKGDIAEGYSVSREKKESFPLTVTSAQKNPTAFYLCASSIDKAETYEQYFGPGTRLTVT.

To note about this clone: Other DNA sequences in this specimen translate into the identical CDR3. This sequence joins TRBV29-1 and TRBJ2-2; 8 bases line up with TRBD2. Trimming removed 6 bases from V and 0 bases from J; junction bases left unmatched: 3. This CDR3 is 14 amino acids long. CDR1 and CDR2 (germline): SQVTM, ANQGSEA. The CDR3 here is CSVGGVANTGELFF. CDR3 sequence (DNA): TGCAGCGTCGGGGGGGTGGCGAACACCGGGGAGCTGTTTTTT.

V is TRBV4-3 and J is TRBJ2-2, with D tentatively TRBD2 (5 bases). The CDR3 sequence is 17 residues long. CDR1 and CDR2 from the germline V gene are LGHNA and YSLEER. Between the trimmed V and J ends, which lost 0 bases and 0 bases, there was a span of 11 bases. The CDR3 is CASSQDPAAANTGELFF. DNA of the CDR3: TGCGCCAGCAGCCAAGACCCGGCAGCGGCGAACACCGGGGAGCTGTTTTTT.

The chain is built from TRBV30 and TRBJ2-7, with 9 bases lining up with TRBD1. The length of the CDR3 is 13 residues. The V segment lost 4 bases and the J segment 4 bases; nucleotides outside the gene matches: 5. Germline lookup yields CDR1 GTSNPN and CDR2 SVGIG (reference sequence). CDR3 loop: CAWTLDRGYEQYF. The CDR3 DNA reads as TGTGCCTGGACCTTGGACAGGGGTTACGAGCAGTACTTC. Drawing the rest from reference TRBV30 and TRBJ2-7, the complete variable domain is SQTIHQWPATLVQPVGSPLSLECTVEGTSNPNLYWYRQAAGRGLQLLFYSVGIGQISSEVPQNLSASRPQDRQFILSSKKLLLSDSGFYLCAWTLDRGYEQYFGPGTRLTVT.

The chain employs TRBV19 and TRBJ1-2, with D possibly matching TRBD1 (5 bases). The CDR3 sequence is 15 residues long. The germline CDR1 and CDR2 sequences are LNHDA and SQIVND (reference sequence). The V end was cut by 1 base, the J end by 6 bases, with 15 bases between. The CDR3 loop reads CASSIGSGLSNGYTF. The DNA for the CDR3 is TGTGCCAGTAGTATAGGGTCAGGGCTGTCGAATGGCTACACCTTC. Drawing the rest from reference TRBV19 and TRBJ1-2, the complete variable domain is DGGITQSPKYLFRKEGQNVTLSCEQNLNHDAMYWYRQDPGQGLRLIYYSQIVNDFQKGDIAEGYSVSREKKESFPLTVTSAQKNPTAFYLCASSIGSGLSNGYTFGSGTRLTVV.

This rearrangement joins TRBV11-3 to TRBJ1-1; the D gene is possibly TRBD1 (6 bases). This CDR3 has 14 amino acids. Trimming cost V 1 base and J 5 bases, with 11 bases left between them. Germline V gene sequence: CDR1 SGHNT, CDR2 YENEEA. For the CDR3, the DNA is TGTGCCAGCAGCTTAGGGGGGGGGCGGACTGAAGCTTTCTTT. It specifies CASSLGGGRTEAFF.

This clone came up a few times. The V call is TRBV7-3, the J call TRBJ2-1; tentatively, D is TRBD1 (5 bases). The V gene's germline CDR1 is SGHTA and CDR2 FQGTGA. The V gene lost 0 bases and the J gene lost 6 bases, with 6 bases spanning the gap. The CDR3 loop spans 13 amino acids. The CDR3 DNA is TGTGCCAGCAGCTTAACCAGGGCCAATGAGCAGTTCTTC. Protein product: CASSLTRANEQFF.

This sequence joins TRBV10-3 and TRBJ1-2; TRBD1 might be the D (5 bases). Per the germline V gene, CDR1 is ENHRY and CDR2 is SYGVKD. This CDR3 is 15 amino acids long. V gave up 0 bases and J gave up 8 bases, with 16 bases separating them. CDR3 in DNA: TGTGCCATCAGTGAGTCGAATCCCGGGAGGGGCGGCTACACCTTC. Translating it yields CAISESNPGRGGYTF.

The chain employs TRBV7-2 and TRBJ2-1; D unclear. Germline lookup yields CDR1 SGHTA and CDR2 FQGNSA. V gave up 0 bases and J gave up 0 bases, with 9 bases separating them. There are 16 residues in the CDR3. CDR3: CASSLAYLSSYNEQFF. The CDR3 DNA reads TGTGCCAGCAGCTTAGCCTACCTTAGCTCCTACAATGAGCAGTTCTTC. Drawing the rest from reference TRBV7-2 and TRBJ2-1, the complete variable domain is GAGVSQSPSNKVTEKGKDVELRCDPISGHTALYWYRQSLGQGLEFLIYFQGNSAPDKSGLPSDRFSAERTGGSVSTLTIQRTQQEDSAVYLCASSLAYLSSYNEQFFGPGTRLTVL.

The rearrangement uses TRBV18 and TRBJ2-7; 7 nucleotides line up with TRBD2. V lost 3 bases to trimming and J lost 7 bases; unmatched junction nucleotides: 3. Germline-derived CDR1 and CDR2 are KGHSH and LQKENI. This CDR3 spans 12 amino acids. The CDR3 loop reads CASSPNGGEQYF. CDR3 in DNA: TGTGCCAGCTCACCGAACGGGGGGGAGCAGTACTTC.

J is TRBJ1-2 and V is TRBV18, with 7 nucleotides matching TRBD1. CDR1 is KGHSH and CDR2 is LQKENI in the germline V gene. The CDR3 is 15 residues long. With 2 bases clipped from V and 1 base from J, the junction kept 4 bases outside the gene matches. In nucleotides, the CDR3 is TGTGCCAGCTCACCATCACAGGGGATTAACTATGGCTACACCTTC. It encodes CASSPSQGINYGYTF.

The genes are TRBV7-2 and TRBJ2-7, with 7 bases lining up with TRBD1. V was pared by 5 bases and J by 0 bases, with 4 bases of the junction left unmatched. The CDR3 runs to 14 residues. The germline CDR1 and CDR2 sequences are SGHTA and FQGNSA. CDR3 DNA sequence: TGTGCCAGCAGCATGGGACAGAGCTCCTACGAGCAGTACTTC. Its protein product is CASSMGQSSYEQYF.

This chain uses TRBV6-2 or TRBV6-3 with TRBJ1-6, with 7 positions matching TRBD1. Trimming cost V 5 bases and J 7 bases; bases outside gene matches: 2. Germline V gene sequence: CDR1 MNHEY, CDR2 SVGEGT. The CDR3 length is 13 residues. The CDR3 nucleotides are TGTGCCAGCAGTCTGGACAGGAATTCACCCCTCCACTTT. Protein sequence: CASSLDRNSPLHF.

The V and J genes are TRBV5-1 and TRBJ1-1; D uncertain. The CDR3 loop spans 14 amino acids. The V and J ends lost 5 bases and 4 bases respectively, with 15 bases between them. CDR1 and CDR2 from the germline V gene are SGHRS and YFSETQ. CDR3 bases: TGCGCCAGCAGTCGGGCCTTACGGGGCACTGAAGCTTTCTTT. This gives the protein CASSRALRGTEAFF.

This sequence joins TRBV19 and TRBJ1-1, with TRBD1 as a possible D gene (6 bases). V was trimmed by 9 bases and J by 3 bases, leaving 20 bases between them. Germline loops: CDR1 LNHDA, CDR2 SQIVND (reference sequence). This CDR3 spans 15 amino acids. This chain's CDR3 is CASGGEQGGDTEAFF. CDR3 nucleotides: TGTGCCAGCGGGGGGGAACAGGGAGGGGACACTGAAGCTTTCTTT.

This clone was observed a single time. The CDR3 reads CASSPPQGQGGTYEQYF. DNA of the CDR3: TGCGCCAGCAGCCCGCCACAGGGACAGGGGGGTACCTACGAGCAGTACTTC. The chain has TRBV4-1 and TRBJ2-7; TRBD1 matches 11 bases. From germline, CDR1 is MGHRA and CDR2 YSYEKL. V dropped 4 bases and J dropped 2; count of bases not matched to a gene: 10. CDR3 length: 17 amino acids.

The CDR3 DNA is TGTGCCAGCAGCCGGACAAGTTTGACTGAAGCTTTCTTT. Translation: CASSRTSLTEAFF. The chain couples TRBV11-2 to TRBJ1-1, with D possibly matching TRBD1 (5 bases). The germline gives CDR1 SGHAT, CDR2 FQNNGV. V lost 5 bases and J lost 5, with 12 bases in between. There are 13 residues in the CDR3.

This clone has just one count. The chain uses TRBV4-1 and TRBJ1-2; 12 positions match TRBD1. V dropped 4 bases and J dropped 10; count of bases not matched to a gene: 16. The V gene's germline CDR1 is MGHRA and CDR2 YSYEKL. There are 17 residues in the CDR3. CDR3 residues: CASSPLGTGGLNIDYTF. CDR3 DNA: TGCGCCAGCAGCCCCCTCGGGACAGGGGGCTTGAATATTGACTACACCTTC.

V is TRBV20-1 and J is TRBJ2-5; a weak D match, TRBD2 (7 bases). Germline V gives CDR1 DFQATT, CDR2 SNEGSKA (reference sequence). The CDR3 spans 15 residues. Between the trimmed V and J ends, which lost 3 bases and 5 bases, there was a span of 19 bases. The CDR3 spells CSASPVGGGSETQYF. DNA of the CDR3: TGCAGTGCTAGTCCCGTGGGGGGGGGCTCGGAGACCCAGTACTTC.

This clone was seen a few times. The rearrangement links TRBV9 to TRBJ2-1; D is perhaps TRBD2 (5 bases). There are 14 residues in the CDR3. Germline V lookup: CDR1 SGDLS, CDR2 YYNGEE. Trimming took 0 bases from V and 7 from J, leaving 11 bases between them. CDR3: CASSVDRGGNEQFF. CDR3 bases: TGTGCCAGCAGCGTAGATCGGGGTGGGAATGAGCAGTTCTTC.

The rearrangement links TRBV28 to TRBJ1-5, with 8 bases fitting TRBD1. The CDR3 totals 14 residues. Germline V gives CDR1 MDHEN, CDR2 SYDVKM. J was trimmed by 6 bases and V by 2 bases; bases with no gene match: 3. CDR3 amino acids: CASSLRQGTQPQHF. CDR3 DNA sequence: TGTGCCAGCAGTTTACGACAGGGGACTCAGCCCCAGCATTTT.

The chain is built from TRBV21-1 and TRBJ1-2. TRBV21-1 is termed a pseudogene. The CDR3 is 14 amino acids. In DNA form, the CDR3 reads TGTGCCAGCAGCAAAGGTGGCCCCCCGGGTGGCTACACCTTC. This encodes CASSKGGPPGGYTF.

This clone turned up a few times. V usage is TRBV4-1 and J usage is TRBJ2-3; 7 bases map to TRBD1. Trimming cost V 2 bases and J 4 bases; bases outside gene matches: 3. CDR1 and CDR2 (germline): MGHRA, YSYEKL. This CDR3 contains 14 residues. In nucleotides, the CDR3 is TGCGCCAGCAGCCAAAGTCAGGGGGCAGATACGCAGTATTTT. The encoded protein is CASSQSQGADTQYF.

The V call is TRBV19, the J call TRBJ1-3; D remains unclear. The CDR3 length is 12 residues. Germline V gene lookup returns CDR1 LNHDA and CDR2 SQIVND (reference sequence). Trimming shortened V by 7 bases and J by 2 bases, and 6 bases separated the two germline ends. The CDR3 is CASIGPGNTIYF. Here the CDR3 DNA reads TGTGCCAGTATTGGGCCTGGAAACACCATATATTTT.

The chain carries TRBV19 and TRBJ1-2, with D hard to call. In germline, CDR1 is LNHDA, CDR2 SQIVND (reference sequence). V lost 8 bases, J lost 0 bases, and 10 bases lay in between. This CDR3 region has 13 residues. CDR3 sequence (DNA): TGTGCCAGTGGGGAGGCATCTAACTATGGCTACACCTTC. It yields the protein CASGEASNYGYTF. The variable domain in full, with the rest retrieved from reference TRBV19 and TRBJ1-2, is DGGITQSPKYLFRKEGQNVTLSCEQNLNHDAMYWYRQDPGQGLRLIYYSQIVNDFQKGDIAEGYSVSREKKESFPLTVTSAQKNPTAFYLCASGEASNYGYTFGSGTRLTVV.

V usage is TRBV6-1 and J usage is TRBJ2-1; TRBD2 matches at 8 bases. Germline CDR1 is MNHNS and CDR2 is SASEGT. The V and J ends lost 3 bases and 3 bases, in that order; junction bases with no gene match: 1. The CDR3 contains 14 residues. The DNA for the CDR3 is TGTGCCAGCAGTGAGAGCGGGGGCTACAATGAGCAGTTCTTC. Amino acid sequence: CASSESGGYNEQFF.